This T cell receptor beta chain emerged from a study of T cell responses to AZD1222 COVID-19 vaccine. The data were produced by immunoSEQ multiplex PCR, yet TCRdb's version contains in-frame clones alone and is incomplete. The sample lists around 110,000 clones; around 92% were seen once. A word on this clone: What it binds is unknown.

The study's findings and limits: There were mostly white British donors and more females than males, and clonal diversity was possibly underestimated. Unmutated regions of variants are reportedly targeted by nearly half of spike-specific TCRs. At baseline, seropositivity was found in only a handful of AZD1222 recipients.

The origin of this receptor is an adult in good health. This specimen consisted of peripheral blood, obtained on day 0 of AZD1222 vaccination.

CDR3 sequence (DNA): TGTGCCAGCAGTTACAGCAGTGGAAATGAAAAACTGTTTTTT. Translation: CASSYSSGNEKLFF. The J gene is TRBJ1-4, the V gene TRBV6-5; D is undetermined. The CDR3 totals 14 residues. Germline CDR1 and CDR2: MNHEY and SVGAGI. V was pared by 2 bases and J by 5 bases, with 9 bases between.